This T cell receptor (beta chain) was observed in a study of shared clonotypes between healthy human individuals. A remark on this clone: The antigen is not known.

V was trimmed by 0 bases and J by 3 bases, leaving 6 bases between them. This CDR3 has 14 residues. Germline assignment: CDR1 SGDLS and CDR2 YYNGEE. Study-wide points: Naive subsets usually exceeded memory subsets in estimated richness. Among non-shared clonotypes, generation probabilities were lower than among those shared by all four donors.

Original methodology: Junction-only sequences produced by ImmunoSEQ had no quality scores, so filtering differed. Sequenced by immunoSEQ multiplex PCR; TCRdb stores in-frame clones only, minus some. That table is the source of V, J and clone size, and D and trimming were worked out from the DNA. This table has fewer than 400,000 clones, 74% appearing once. The sequenced sample was memory CD4+ T cells sorted from blood. Subset given: CD45RA-negative fraction. The V gene is TRBV9, the J gene TRBJ2-2; D may be TRBD1 (5 bases). This sequence originates from a man younger than 45 in good health. The CDR3 DNA reads TGTGCCAGCAGCGTAGCAGGGCACACCGGGGAGCTGTTTTTT. As protein: CASSVAGHTGELFF.